This TCR beta chain was obtained from a study of cytomegalovirus exposure and HLA in healthy donors. CDR3 length: 15 residues. CDR1 is MNHNS and CDR2 is SASEGT in the germline V gene. Deletions cut 1 base from V and 8 bases from J, with 14 bases between. The PCR made use of 60 Vbeta and 13 Jbeta primers. Data came from immunoSEQ multiplex PCR; TCRdb stores just in-frame clones and leaves some out. The sample has 95,000 to 150,000 clones, around 66% seen once; the top ten hold 1.5%. This clonotype was obtained from a man younger than 35 in good health and CMV-seronegative. Sequencing input: PBMCs. This chain joins TRBV6-1 and TRBJ2-2; the D is unclear. The CDR3 DNA reads as TGTGCCAGCAGTGAAGTGTTCTACCCGCCGGGGGAGCTGTTTTTT. Its translation: CASSEVFYPPGELFF.